The clone carrying this T cell receptor (beta chain) was detected many times. Regions amplified from RNA transcripts were the TCR beta CDR3 regions. HTBI primers were the set used in a first-round RT-PCR of the TCR CDR3. TCRdb re-derived calls from the multiplex PCR reads in MiXCR, one entry per CDR3 protein. The sample records fewer than 500,000 distinct CDR3 sequences, about 14% being singletons. Trimming shortened V by 1 base and J by 2 bases, and 3 bases separated the two germline ends. CDR3 length: 12 amino acids. In germline, CDR1 is SGHDT, CDR2 YYEEEE. The data were obtained in a study of T cells in Graves' hyperthyroidism and ophthalmopathy.

The sequencing input was blood. The chain recombines TRBV5-6 with TRBJ2-5, with unresolved D. The sequence derives from a woman aged 30 to 39 with Graves' ophthalmopathy. The CDR3 reads CASSLPQETQYF. The CDR3 region has the DNA TGTGCCAGCAGCTTGCCGCAAGAGACCCAGTACTTC. Full variable domain (missing parts from reference TRBV5-6 and TRBJ2-5): DAGVTQSPTHLIKTRGQQVTLRCSPKSGHDTVSWYQQALGQGPQFIFQYYEEEERQRGNFPDRFSGHQFPNYSSELNVNALLLGDSALYLCASSLPQETQYFGPGTRLLVL.